This TCR beta chain stems from a study of post-analysis software for immune sequencing data. Study findings and constraints: The study found significantly lower normalized Chao1 diversity in multiple sclerosis patients than in controls.

The germline V and J ends were trimmed by 1 base and 9 bases, with 7 bases remaining between them. From germline, CDR1 is SGHDN and CDR2 FVKESK. The length of the CDR3 is 12 residues. This clonotype was picked up a small number of times. Its antigen is unidentified. Unique molecular identifiers were built into the TCR beta cDNA libraries. TCRdb reprocessed the PCR reads via MiXCR and lists one record per CDR3 protein. The repertoire consists of around 150,000 distinct CDR3 sequences, with 35% to 40% occurring once and the leading ten covering 25% to 30%. The chain carries TRBV14 and TRBJ2-1; D is unresolved. This receptor was taken from a girl between 10 and 17 years old with multiple sclerosis. The source was blood, collected after autologous hematopoietic stem cell transplantation. DNA for the CDR3: TGTGCCAGCAGCCAAGTTGAAATTGAGCAGTTCTTC. This sequence encodes CASSQVEIEQFF.